One and the same sample provided the 26 T cell receptor beta chains below, sequenced in a study of long-term antiretroviral therapy in people with HIV. Version v3.0 of the immunoSEQ assay was performed at survey level. This table comes from immunoSEQ multiplex PCR, and its TCRdb copy is limited to in-frame clones, with some not included. The data contain about 10,000 clones, approximately 80% of them singletons. The sample consisted of unsorted PBMCs, taken 0.7 years after starting antiretroviral therapy. All receptors derive from a man aged 40-55 years with HIV.

The chain employs TRBV9 and TRBJ2-7; 9 nucleotides agree with TRBD1. Unmatched junction bases numbered 8, after V lost 4 bases and J lost 3 bases. Germline assignment: CDR1 SGDLS and CDR2 YYNGEE. CDR3 length: 15 residues. DNA of the CDR3: TGTGCCAGCAGCCCGCGGACAGGGGAGATCTACGAGCAGTACTTC. Protein sequence: CASSPRTGEIYEQYF.

The chain carries TRBV5-1 and TRBJ2-2; D might be TRBD2 (6 bases). Germline CDR1 reads SGHRS; CDR2 reads YFSETQ. V gave up 4 bases and J gave up 5 bases, with 9 bases separating them. There are 13 residues in the CDR3. The CDR3 reads CASSPGRTGELFF. The CDR3 nucleotides are TGCGCCAGCAGCCCAGGGAGGACCGGGGAGCTGTTTTTT.

This sequence joins TRBV15 and TRBJ2-7; D possibly corresponds to TRBD1 (5 bases). Trimming took off 3 bases at V and 0 bases at J, with 12 bases between the two ends. The CDR3 loop spans 15 amino acids. Germline CDR1 reads LNHNV; CDR2 reads YYDKDF (reference sequence). The CDR3 DNA reads as TGTGCCACCAGCAGGCAACAGGATAGCTCCTACGAGCAGTACTTC. Amino acids: CATSRQQDSSYEQYF.

The chain uses TRBV4-3 and TRBJ1-4; D call uncertain. Germline V lookup: CDR1 LGHNA, CDR2 YSLEER. V dropped 5 bases and J dropped 4 bases, with 11 bases sitting between them. The CDR3 consists of 14 residues. Here the CDR3 reads CASSSRPNNEKLFF. The CDR3 DNA follows: TGCGCCAGCAGCTCAAGACCGAATAATGAAAAACTGTTTTTT.

The chain combines TRBV28 with TRBJ2-1; 9 bases are a match to TRBD1. V shed 5 bases and J 3 bases; nucleotides not matched to a gene: 8. The CDR3 is 16 amino acids. Germline V gene data show CDR1 as MDHEN and CDR2 as SYDVKM. The CDR3 bases are TGTGCCAGCAGTCCCCGAGGGACAGGGAACTACAATGAGCAGTTCTTC. It translates to CASSPRGTGNYNEQFF.

The gene calls are TRBV14 and TRBJ2-2; TRBD2 matches at 7 bases. This CDR3 is 19 amino acids long. Per germline, CDR1 SGHDN and CDR2 FVKESK. Trimming cost V 2 bases and J 1 base; bases outside gene matches: 13. In DNA form, the CDR3 reads TGTGCCAGCAGCCAACTATCTCGATTAGCGGGCGTGAACACCGGGGAGCTGTTTTTT. Translation: CASSQLSRLAGVNTGELFF.

The rearrangement uses TRBV10-3 and TRBJ2-7; the match to TRBD2 covers 12 bases. Germline V CDR1 and CDR2: ENHRY, SYGVKD. The CDR3 contains 17 residues. V was pared by 5 bases and J by 5 bases, with 13 bases of the junction left unmatched. This chain's CDR3 is CAISKSAKTSGSNEQYF. The CDR3 DNA reads TGTGCCATCAGTAAATCCGCCAAGACTAGCGGGAGCAACGAGCAGTACTTC.

The genes are TRBV19 and TRBJ2-6; 7 bases map to TRBD1. V lost 7 bases to trimming and J lost 4 bases; unmatched junction nucleotides: 7. This CDR3 is 15 amino acids long. CDR1 is LNHDA and CDR2 is SQIVND in the germline V gene (reference sequence). CDR3 region: CASNKGATGANVLTF. The CDR3 DNA follows: TGTGCCAGTAATAAGGGGGCGACCGGGGCCAACGTCCTGACTTTC. Full variable domain (missing parts from reference TRBV19 and TRBJ2-6): DGGITQSPKYLFRKEGQNVTLSCEQNLNHDAMYWYRQDPGQGLRLIYYSQIVNDFQKGDIAEGYSVSREKKESFPLTVTSAQKNPTAFYLCASNKGATGANVLTFGAGSRLTVL.

This rearrangement joins TRBV5-4 to TRBJ2-5; tentatively, D is TRBD2 (6 bases). This CDR3 is built from 14 residues. Trimming cost V 4 bases and J 2 bases, with 12 bases left between them. Germline V CDR1 and CDR2: SGHNT, YYREEE (reference sequence). CDR3 nucleotide sequence: TGTGCCAGCAGCACCGACGGGGGTCAAGAGACCCAGTACTTC. Encoded protein: CASSTDGGQETQYF.

V usage is TRBV10-2 and J usage is TRBJ1-1; D gene uncertain. V was shortened by 4 bases and J by 1 base, with 4 bases between the two germline ends. Germline CDR1 is WSHSY and CDR2 is SAAADI. The CDR3 covers 12 residues. Here the CDR3 DNA reads TGCGCCAGCAGTGGGGGGAACACTGAAGCTTTCTTT. Protein product: CASSGGNTEAFF.

There are a few counts of this clone. The V gene is TRBV10-1, the J gene TRBJ1-4; no clear D. V lost 9 bases, J lost 0 bases, and 8 bases lay in between. CDR3 length: 13 residues. In germline, CDR1 is WNHNN, CDR2 SYGVQD (reference sequence). This chain's CDR3 is CASEITTNEKLFF. For the CDR3, the DNA is TGCGCCAGTGAGATTACAACTAATGAAAAACTGTTTTTT.

The rearrangement links TRBV10-3 to TRBJ2-4; the match to TRBD1 covers 9 bases. Germline CDR1 reads ENHRY; CDR2 reads SYGVKD. Trimming at V came to 0 bases and at J to 6 bases, leaving 3 bases not matched to a gene. This CDR3 is 15 amino acids long. The DNA of the CDR3 is TGTGCCATCAGTGAGTCGGGACAGGGTTTAAACATTCAGTACTTC. Translation gives CAISESGQGLNIQYF.

Only a few counts were recorded for this clone. The V and J genes are TRBV9 and TRBJ1-2; D is unclear. V was trimmed by 3 bases and J by 1 base, leaving 13 bases between them. CDR1 and CDR2 (germline): SGDLS, YYNGEE. CDR3 length equals 15 residues. The CDR3 reads CASSGTLDGNYGYTF. The CDR3, as DNA: TGTGCCAGCAGCGGTACCTTGGACGGTAACTATGGCTACACCTTC.

The V gene is TRBV11-2, the J gene TRBJ2-2, with D unclear. V lost 4 bases and J 9 bases, leaving 15 bases between the germline ends. This CDR3 is 14 amino acids long. From germline, CDR1 is SGHAT and CDR2 FQNNGV. CDR3: CASSSPPPGRELFF. The DNA for the CDR3 is TGTGCCAGCAGCTCCCCTCCCCCTGGCCGGGAGCTGTTTTTT.

The genes are TRBV7-3 and TRBJ2-1; 9 nucleotides align to TRBD2. The V gene's germline CDR1 is SGHTA and CDR2 FQGTGA. The CDR3 is 15 residues long. V trimming: 4 bases; J trimming: 8 bases; junction bases outside the gene matches: 9. The CDR3 DNA is TGTGCCAGCAGCTCGGCGGGACTAGCTGGCTATGAGCAGTTCTTC. It encodes CASSSAGLAGYEQFF.

CDR3: CSVDLTRGNTEAFF. The CDR3 nucleotides are TGCAGCGTCGATCTTACACGGGGGAACACTGAAGCTTTCTTT. The J gene is TRBJ1-1, the V gene TRBV29-1; D is unclear. V was shortened by 6 bases and J by 1 base, with 15 bases between the two germline ends. Germline V CDR1 and CDR2: SQVTM, ANQGSEA. This CDR3 has 14 amino acids.

Judged by abundance, this clone is medium-sized. The V gene is TRBV4-2, the J gene TRBJ1-2; D is perhaps TRBD1 (5 bases). The V gene lost 0 bases and the J gene lost 2 bases, with 10 bases spanning the gap. The CDR3 has 15 residues. From germline, CDR1 is LGHNA and CDR2 YNFKEQ. The CDR3 here is CASSQELAGNYGYTF. CDR3 nucleotides: TGTGCCAGCAGCCAAGAATTAGCAGGGAACTATGGCTACACCTTC.

In nucleotides, the CDR3 is TGTGCCATCAGTGAGTCCGGACAGGGGGGAGGGCAGCCCCAGCATTTT. This codes for CAISESGQGGGQPQHF. V gene TRBV10-3 combines with J gene TRBJ1-5; the match to TRBD1 covers 10 bases. This CDR3 contains 16 residues. CDR1 is ENHRY and CDR2 is SYGVKD in the germline V gene. After removal of 0 bases from V and 7 bases from J, the junction contained 6 bases not matched to a gene.

This rearrangement joins TRBV6-5 to TRBJ2-1; D could derive from TRBD1 or TRBD2 (5 bases each). This CDR3 spans 14 amino acids. V was shortened by 2 bases and J by 7 bases, with 12 bases between the two germline ends. Germline CDR1 and CDR2: MNHEY and SVGAGI. The CDR3 spells CASSYLGDPNEQFF. In DNA form, the CDR3 reads TGTGCCAGCAGTTACCTCGGGGACCCTAATGAGCAGTTCTTC.

The rearrangement joins TRBV29-1 to TRBJ2-1; D may match TRBD1 or TRBD2 (7 bases each). Trimming cost V 7 bases and J 4 bases, with 11 bases left between them. Germline assignment: CDR1 SQVTM and CDR2 ANQGSEA. The CDR3 consists of 12 residues. The chain's CDR3 is CSAGGGYNEQFF. CDR3 DNA sequence: TGCAGCGCAGGGGGAGGGTACAATGAGCAGTTCTTC.

This clone was recorded a few times. The chain couples TRBV2 to TRBJ1-5; 8 nucleotides align to TRBD1. CDR1 and CDR2 (germline): SNHLY, FYNNEI. The CDR3 contains 15 residues. V gave up 2 bases and J gave up 3 bases; unmatched junction bases: 3. This CDR3 is CASSETDRANQPQHF. CDR3 DNA: TGTGCCAGCAGTGAAACGGACAGGGCCAATCAGCCCCAGCATTTT.

The gene calls are TRBV4-2 and TRBJ2-3, with D possibly being TRBD1 (6 bases). Germline V gene data show CDR1 as LGHNA and CDR2 as YNFKEQ. Trimming cost V 4 bases and J 2 bases, with 22 bases left between them. The CDR3 has 18 amino acids. This CDR3 reads CASSLVGTGFRLTDTQYF. The CDR3, as DNA: TGTGCCAGCAGCCTCGTCGGAACAGGGTTTAGACTCACAGATACGCAGTATTTT.

V gene TRBV5-1 combines with J gene TRBJ2-1; TRBD1 matches 10 bases. The ends lost 5 bases at V and 6 bases at J; junction bases unmatched: 5. The CDR3 contains 14 residues. Germline loops: CDR1 SGHRS, CDR2 YFSETQ. The DNA of the CDR3 is TGCGCCAGCAGTTACGGGACAGGGGCCAATGAGCAGTTCTTC. It specifies CASSYGTGANEQFF.

V and J are TRBV30 and TRBJ1-1, with D unresolved. The ends were cut back, 3 bases at V and 0 bases at J, with 8 bases in the middle. Germline values: CDR1 GTSNPN, CDR2 SVGIG (reference sequence). CDR3 length: 13 amino acids. The CDR3 DNA reads TGTGCCTGGAGCCCACAGATGAACACTGAAGCTTTCTTT. Its protein is CAWSPQMNTEAFF. The full variable domain, in which reference TRBV30 and TRBJ1-1 provide the parts outside the CDR3, is SQTIHQWPATLVQPVGSPLSLECTVEGTSNPNLYWYRQAAGRGLQLLFYSVGIGQISSEVPQNLSASRPQDRQFILSSKKLLLSDSGFYLCAWSPQMNTEAFFGQGTRLTVV.

V is TRBV5-1 and J is TRBJ2-3; D perhaps matches TRBD2 (5 bases). The CDR3 contains 13 residues. Deletions cut 5 bases from V and 0 bases from J, with 7 bases between. Germline CDR1 is SGHRS and CDR2 is YFSETQ. The CDR3 DNA reads as TGCGCCAGCAGGGGAGTTAGCACAGATACGCAGTATTTT. Amino acids: CASRGVSTDTQYF. Drawing the rest from reference TRBV5-1 and TRBJ2-3, the complete variable domain is KAGVTQTPRYLIKTRGQQVTLSCSPISGHRSVSWYQQTPGQGLQFLFEYFSETQRNKGNFPGRFSGRQFSNSRSEMNVSTLELGDSALYLCASRGVSTDTQYFGPGTRLTVL.

The V call is TRBV5-6, the J call TRBJ2-1, with a weak D call TRBD1 (7 bases). The germline V and J ends were trimmed by 5 bases and 4 bases, with 16 bases remaining between them. The CDR3 is 15 residues long. From germline, CDR1 is SGHDT and CDR2 YYEEEE. The chain's CDR3 is CASSAGTARYNEQFF. CDR3 DNA: TGTGCCAGCAGTGCGGGGACAGCCAGGTACAATGAGCAGTTCTTC. Full variable domain (missing parts from reference TRBV5-6 and TRBJ2-1): DAGVTQSPTHLIKTRGQQVTLRCSPKSGHDTVSWYQQALGQGPQFIFQYYEEEERQRGNFPDRFSGHQFPNYSSELNVNALLLGDSALYLCASSAGTARYNEQFFGPGTRLTVL.